This paragraph reports one T cell receptor beta chain. Its target is not known. The record originates from a study of OX40 agonist ivuxolimab in advanced cancers. Looking at the study overall: Patients received intravenous ivuxolimab every 2 weeks at 0.01 to 10 mg/kg. Regarding the study as a whole: The expanded peripheral T cells' antigen specificity was not determined.

Data came from immunoSEQ multiplex PCR; TCRdb stores just in-frame clones and leaves some out. The sample shows over 35,000 clones, around 90% of them seen only once. Blood sampling was done at baseline, cycle 4 day 1, and cycle 7 day 1. Germline CDR1 reads SQVTM; CDR2 reads ANQGSEA. V was pared by 4 bases and J by 5 bases, with 14 bases between. This CDR3 is 13 amino acids long. The TCR comes from an adult with an advanced solid tumor such as melanoma, head and neck, liver or kidney cancer. The starting material was CD4+ or CD8+ T cells sorted from blood, obtained in a trial of the OX40 agonist ivuxolimab. The J gene is TRBJ1-1, the V gene TRBV29-1; possible D gene TRBD1, 5 bases. CDR3 region: CSVGQGVGTEAFF. The CDR3 nucleotides are TGCAGCGTTGGCCAAGGGGTTGGGACTGAAGCTTTCTTT.